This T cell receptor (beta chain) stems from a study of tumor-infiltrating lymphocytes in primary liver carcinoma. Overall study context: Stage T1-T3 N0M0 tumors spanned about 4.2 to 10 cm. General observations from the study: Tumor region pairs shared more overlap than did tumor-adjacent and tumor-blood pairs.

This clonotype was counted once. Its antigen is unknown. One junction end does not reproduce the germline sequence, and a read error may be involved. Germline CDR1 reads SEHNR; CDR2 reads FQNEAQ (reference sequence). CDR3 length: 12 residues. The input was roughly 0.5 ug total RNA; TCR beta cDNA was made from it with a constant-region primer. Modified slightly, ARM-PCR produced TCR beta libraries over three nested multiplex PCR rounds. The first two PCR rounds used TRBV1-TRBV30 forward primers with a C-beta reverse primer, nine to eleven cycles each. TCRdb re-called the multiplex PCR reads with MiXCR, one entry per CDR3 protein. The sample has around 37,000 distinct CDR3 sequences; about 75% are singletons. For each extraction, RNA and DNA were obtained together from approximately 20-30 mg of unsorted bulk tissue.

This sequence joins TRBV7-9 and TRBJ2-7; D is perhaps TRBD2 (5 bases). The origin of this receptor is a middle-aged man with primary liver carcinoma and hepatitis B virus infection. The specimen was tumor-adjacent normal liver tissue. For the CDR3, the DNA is TGTGCCAACAGCCTCGGGCTAGCCGAACAGTACTTC. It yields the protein CANSLGLAEQYF.